This T cell receptor (beta chain) is from a study of cytomegalovirus exposure and HLA in healthy donors. In the study overall: Earlier, about 180 million T cells were analyzed, and fewer than 120 million unique TCR beta sequences were found among them.

Germline CDR1 and CDR2: LNHNV and YYDKDF (reference sequence). There are 11 residues in the CDR3. Trimming stripped 5 bases from V and 3 bases from J, with 5 bases between. PCR used 60 Vbeta primers and 13 Jbeta primers. Here immunoSEQ multiplex PCR was the method, and the copy in TCRdb shows in-frame clones only, minus some. The sample shows about 180,000 clones, 70% to 80% of them seen only once. Whole-study results and caveats: Researchers catalogued about 150 TCR beta chains as cytomegalovirus-associated.

A word on this clone: The antigen remains undetermined.

The sequence came from a woman in her sixties or seventies in good health and CMV-seropositive. Sequenced sample: PBMCs. V is TRBV15 and J is TRBJ2-7; D is uncertain. CDR3 protein: CATSRGYEQYF. Here the CDR3 DNA reads TGTGCCACCAGCCGCGGCTACGAGCAGTACTTC.